The T cell receptor beta chain described here comes from a study of identical twins. TCRdb re-analysed the 5' RACE reads in MiXCR, keeping a single row per CDR3 protein. There are 1.5 million to 2 million distinct CDR3 sequences in the sample; more than 30% occur only once, and about 0.27% lies in the top ten. Study results and limitations: Models underestimated out-of-frame TCR alpha sharing in monozygotic twins. Cord blood beta clonotypes present at high abundance carried fewer insertions; no such pattern appeared in memory repertoires.

This CDR3 is built from 14 residues. V lost 4 bases, J lost 6 bases, and 6 bases stayed unmatched. CDR1 is KGHDR, CDR2 SFDVKD, per germline. About this clonotype itself: Its cognate antigen is unknown.

This receptor was identified in a newborn girl in good health. Material for sequencing was cord blood. The genes are TRBV24-1 and TRBJ2-3, with 7 nucleotides matching TRBD2. CDR3 amino acids: CATSDRISGDTQYF. CDR3 bases: TGTGCCACCAGTGACCGAATTAGCGGGGATACGCAGTATTTT.